This record covers a single TCR beta chain. The data stem from a study of blood T cell repertoires in COVID-19. This CDR3 has 15 residues. Trimming left V 3 bases short and J 6 bases short, with 13 bases between. Germline V lookup: CDR1 SGDLS, CDR2 YYNGEE. TCRdb keeps only in-frame clones here, not all; method: immunoSEQ multiplex PCR. The sample yields 110,000 or so clones, 75% to 90% seen once. This clonotype was sampled from a human donor in a cohort sampled during active COVID-19. Sequences were obtained from peripheral blood. This sequence joins TRBV9 and TRBJ1-6; TRBD1 might be the D (6 bases). CDR3 amino acids: CASSGPGTTNSPLHF. CDR3 bases: TGTGCCAGCAGCGGACCCGGGACAACTAATTCACCCCTCCACTTT.